The clone carrying this T cell receptor beta chain appeared a few times. What it binds is not known. TCRdb re-analysed the 5' RACE reads in MiXCR, keeping a single row per CDR3 protein. The sample lists fewer than 900,000 distinct CDR3 sequences, roughly 20% seen once, with around 13% in the top ten. The sample is drawn from a study of identical twins. Overall study results and limits: Beta out-of-frame twin sharing showed a weaker excess.

CDR1 and CDR2 (germline): MNHEY, SVGAGI. CDR3 length equals 16 residues. The ends were cut back, 0 bases at V and 3 bases at J, with 15 bases in the middle. The sample was also reused in another study, on T cells expressing NK-cell markers.

The rearrangement joins TRBV6-5 to TRBJ2-7; possibly TRBD1 or TRBD2 for D (6 bases each). The sequenced material came from PBMCs. The sequence was collected from a woman in her late teens or twenties in good health. DNA for the CDR3: TGTGCCAGCAGTTACTCGAGGGGGGCAGGAGGCTACGAGCAGTACTTC. Its translation: CASSYSRGAGGYEQYF.